Below, 6 T cell receptor beta chains from the same sample are listed, as sequenced in a study of T cells after yellow fever vaccination. One entry per CDR3 protein results from TCRdb running MiXCR on the 5' RACE reads. The table lists around 300,000 distinct CDR3 sequences, roughly 3.9% of them singletons. The input for sequencing was PBMCs, taken 5 days after the yellow fever booster vaccination. Every receptor here comes from a man between 18 and 35 years old who received the YFV17D yellow fever vaccine.

This clonotype was picked up many times. This chain links TRBV30 with TRBJ2-7; 8 positions match TRBD2. Germline loops: CDR1 GTSNPN, CDR2 SVGIG (reference sequence). Germline trimming cut 3 bases from V and 4 bases from J; bases unmatched to any gene: 11. The CDR3 loop spans 15 amino acids. The CDR3 spells CAWSPPGGGPYEQYF. CDR3 coding DNA: TGTGCCTGGAGCCCCCCGGGAGGGGGGCCGTACGAGCAGTACTTC.

This clonotype was detected a few times. The CDR3 nucleotides are TGTGCCACCAGTGATGGTCGGGGGGGGGCTCAGCCCCAGCATTTT. Protein: CATSDGRGGAQPQHF. V usage is TRBV24-1 and J usage is TRBJ1-5; a possible D gene is TRBD1 (6 bases). The CDR3 is 15 residues long. Germline V gene sequence: CDR1 KGHDR, CDR2 SFDVKD. The V end was cut by 3 bases, the J end by 6 bases, with 14 bases between.

This clonotype has more than one count but fewer than ten. As DNA, the CDR3 is TGTGCCAGCAGTCAATACAGGGTTGGGAACACTGAAGCTTTCTTT. Its protein is CASSQYRVGNTEAFF. This rearrangement joins TRBV7-8 to TRBJ1-1, with D maybe TRBD1 (6 bases). Trimming pared 6 bases from V and 1 base from J, leaving 15 bases between. Germline CDR1 and CDR2: SGHVS and FQNEAQ. CDR3 size: 15 residues.

This clonotype has just a few counts. This chain connects TRBV7-3 to TRBJ2-3; 9 bases are shared with TRBD1. The CDR3 has 14 amino acids. The ends lost 5 bases at V and 4 bases at J; junction bases unmatched: 4. Per the germline V gene, CDR1 is SGHTA and CDR2 is FQGTGA. CDR3 DNA sequence: TGTGCCAGCAGCCAACAGGGGGCCGCAGATACGCAGTATTTT. Its translation: CASSQQGAADTQYF. Full variable domain (outside the CDR3, taken from reference TRBV7-3 and TRBJ2-3): GAGVSQTPSNKVTEKGKYVELRCDPISGHTALYWYRQSLGQGPEFLIYFQGTGAADDSGLPNDRFFAVRPEGSVSTLKIQRTERGDSAVYLCASSQQGAADTQYFGPGTRLTVL.

This clonotype has only a few counts. V gene TRBV10-1 combines with J gene TRBJ2-3, with 14 bases that match TRBD2. The CDR3 totals 17 residues. Trimming cost V 9 bases and J 2 bases; bases outside gene matches: 10. Germline CDR1 is WNHNN and CDR2 is SYGVQD (reference sequence). CDR3 residues: CARLTSGGAKVTDTQYF. The CDR3 bases are TGCGCCAGATTGACTAGCGGGGGGGCTAAGGTCACAGATACGCAGTATTTT.

Only a few counts were recorded for this clonotype. This chain connects TRBV4-1 to TRBJ1-1; D is unresolved. V shed 4 bases and J shed 1 base, with 10 bases lying between them. This CDR3 comprises 14 residues. Germline V gene sequence: CDR1 MGHRA, CDR2 YSYEKL. In DNA form, the CDR3 reads TGCGCCAGCAGCCCGGTTGGGAGGAACACTGAAGCTTTCTTT. Its translation is CASSPVGRNTEAFF.